This section outlines one T cell receptor (beta chain) sequence together with its context. Its antigen is undetermined. The data originate from a study of OX40 agonist ivuxolimab in advanced cancers. Study background: It was permissible to have had prior anti-PD-1, anti-PD-L1 or anti-CTLA-4 therapy, and approximately 38% had some.

Whole-study findings and limits: Within 6 weeks, CD4+ and CD8+ blood T cells expanded clonally at 0.1 to 3.0 mg/kg. Expanded clones were, on average, more numerous among CD8+ T cells than CD4+. Some of the lowest clonal expansion was seen in partial responders at 0.1-3.0 mg/kg.

Only in-frame clones appear in the TCRdb table, and some are missing; sequencing was by immunoSEQ multiplex PCR. The sample consists of 65,000 to 75,000 clones, around nine tenths of them appearing once. Germline V CDR1 and CDR2: SGHTS, YDEGEE. V was pared by 6 bases and J by 2 bases, with 14 bases between. CDR3 length equals 14 residues. The sequencing used CD4+ or CD8+ T cells sorted from blood, collected in a trial of the OX40 agonist ivuxolimab. J is TRBJ1-1 and V is TRBV5-8; possibly TRBD1 for D (5 bases). This clonotype was sampled from an adult with an advanced solid tumor such as melanoma, head and neck, liver or kidney cancer. The DNA of the CDR3 is TGTGCCAGCACCCAAAGGGGAAGTAACACTGAAGCTTTCTTT. It translates to CASTQRGSNTEAFF.